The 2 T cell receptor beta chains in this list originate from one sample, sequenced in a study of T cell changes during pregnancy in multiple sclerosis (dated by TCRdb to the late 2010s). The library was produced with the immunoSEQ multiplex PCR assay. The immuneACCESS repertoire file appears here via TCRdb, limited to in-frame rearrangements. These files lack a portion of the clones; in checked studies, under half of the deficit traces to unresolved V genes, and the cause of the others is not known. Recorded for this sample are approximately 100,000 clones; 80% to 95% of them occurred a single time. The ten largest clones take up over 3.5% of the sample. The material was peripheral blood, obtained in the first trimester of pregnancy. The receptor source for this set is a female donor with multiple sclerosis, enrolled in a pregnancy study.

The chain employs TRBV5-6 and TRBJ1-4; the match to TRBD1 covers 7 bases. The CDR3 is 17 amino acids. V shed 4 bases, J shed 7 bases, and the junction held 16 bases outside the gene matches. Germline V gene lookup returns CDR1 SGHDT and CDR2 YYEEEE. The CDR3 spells CASSEGQSLLWGEKLFF. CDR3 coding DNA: TGTGCCAGCAGCGAGGGACAGAGTCTCCTTTGGGGTGAAAAACTGTTTTTT.

In nucleotides, the CDR3 is TGTGCCAGCAGCCCCGACCTTACCCGGAGCGGGGGGCGGGCAGATACGCAGTATTTT. The encoded protein is CASSPDLTRSGGRADTQYF. This sequence joins TRBV11-2 and TRBJ2-3; the match to TRBD2 covers 9 bases. V lost 5 bases to trimming and J lost 4 bases; unmatched junction nucleotides: 19. Germline V gene sequence: CDR1 SGHAT, CDR2 FQNNGV. CDR3 size: 19 residues.